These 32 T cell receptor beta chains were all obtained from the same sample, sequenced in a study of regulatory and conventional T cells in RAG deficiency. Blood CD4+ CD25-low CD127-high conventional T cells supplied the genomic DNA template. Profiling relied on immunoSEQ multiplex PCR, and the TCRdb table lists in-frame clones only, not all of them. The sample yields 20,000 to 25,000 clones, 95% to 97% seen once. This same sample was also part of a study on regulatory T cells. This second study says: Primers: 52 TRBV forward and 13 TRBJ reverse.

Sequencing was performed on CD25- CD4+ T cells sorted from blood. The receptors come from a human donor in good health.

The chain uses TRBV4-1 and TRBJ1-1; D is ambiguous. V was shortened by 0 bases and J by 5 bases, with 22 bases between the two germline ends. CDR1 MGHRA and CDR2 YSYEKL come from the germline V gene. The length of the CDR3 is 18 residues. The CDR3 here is CASSQDPAGSLVRTEAFF. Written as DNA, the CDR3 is TGCGCCAGCAGCCAAGATCCGGCGGGGAGCTTAGTTCGGACTGAAGCTTTCTTT.

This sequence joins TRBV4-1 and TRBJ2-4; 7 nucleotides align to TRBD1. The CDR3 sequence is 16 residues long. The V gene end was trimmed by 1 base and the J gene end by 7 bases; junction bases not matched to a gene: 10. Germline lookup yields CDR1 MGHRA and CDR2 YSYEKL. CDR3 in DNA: TGCGCCAGCAGCCAAGTGGTGGGCAGGGGGATGAACATTCAGTACTTC. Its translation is CASSQVVGRGMNIQYF.

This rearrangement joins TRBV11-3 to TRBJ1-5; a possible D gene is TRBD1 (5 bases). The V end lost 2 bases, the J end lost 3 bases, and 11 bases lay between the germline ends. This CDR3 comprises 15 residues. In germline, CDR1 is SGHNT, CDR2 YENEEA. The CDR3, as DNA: TGTGCCAGCAGCTTATTCCGCAGGGTCAATCAGCCCCAGCATTTT. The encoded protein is CASSLFRRVNQPQHF.

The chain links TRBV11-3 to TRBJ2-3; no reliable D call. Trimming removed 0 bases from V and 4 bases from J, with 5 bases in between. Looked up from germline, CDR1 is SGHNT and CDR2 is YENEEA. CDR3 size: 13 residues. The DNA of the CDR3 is TGTGCCAGCAGCTTAGAATCGTCAGATACGCAGTATTTT. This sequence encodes CASSLESSDTQYF.

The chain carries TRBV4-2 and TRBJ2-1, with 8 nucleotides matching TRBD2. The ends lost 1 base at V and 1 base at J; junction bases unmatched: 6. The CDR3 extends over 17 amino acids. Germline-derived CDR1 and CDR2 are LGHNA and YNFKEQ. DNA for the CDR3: TGTGCCAGCAGCCAAGCGGGGGGGCCGGGATCCTACAATGAGCAGTTCTTC. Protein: CASSQAGGPGSYNEQFF.

This CDR3 reads CASSYGGGGVSYEQYF. The CDR3 bases are TGTGCCAGCAGTTACGGCGGCGGGGGTGTTTCCTACGAGCAGTACTTC. The rearrangement uses TRBV6-6 and TRBJ2-7, with TRBD2 matching over 7 bases. The ends lost 2 bases at V and 1 base at J; junction bases unmatched: 8. The CDR3 contains 16 residues. The germline gives CDR1 MNHNY, CDR2 SVGAGI (reference sequence).

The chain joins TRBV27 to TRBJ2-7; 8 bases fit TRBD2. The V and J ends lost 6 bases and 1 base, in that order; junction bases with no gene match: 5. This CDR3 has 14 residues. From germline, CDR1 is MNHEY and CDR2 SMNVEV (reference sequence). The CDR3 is CASRGSGKSYEQYF. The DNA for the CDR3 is TGTGCCAGCAGGGGTAGCGGGAAATCCTACGAGCAGTACTTC.

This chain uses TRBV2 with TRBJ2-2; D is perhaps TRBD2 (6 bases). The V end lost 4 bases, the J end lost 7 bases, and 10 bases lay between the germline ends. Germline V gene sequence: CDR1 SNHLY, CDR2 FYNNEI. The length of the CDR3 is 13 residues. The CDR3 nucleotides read TGTGCCAGCAGTGGACTAGGTGGCGGGGAGCTGTTTTTT. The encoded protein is CASSGLGGGELFF.

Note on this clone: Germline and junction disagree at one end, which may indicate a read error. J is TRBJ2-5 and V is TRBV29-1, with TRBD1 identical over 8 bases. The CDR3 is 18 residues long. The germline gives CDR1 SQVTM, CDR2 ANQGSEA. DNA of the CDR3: TGCAGCGTCGAAGGGAATATTCGGGACAGGCCCTTTCAAGAGACCCAGTACTTC. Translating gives CSVEGNIRDRPFQETQYF.

This CDR3 is CASSQGQGRTQHF. As DNA, the CDR3 is TGTGCCAGCAGCCAGGGACAGGGAAGGACCCAGCATTTT. The chain links TRBV4-2 to TRBJ1-5, with TRBD1 matching 9 bases. V lost 3 bases to trimming and J lost 11 bases; unmatched junction nucleotides: 5. Germline values: CDR1 LGHNA, CDR2 YNFKEQ. The CDR3 is 13 amino acids.

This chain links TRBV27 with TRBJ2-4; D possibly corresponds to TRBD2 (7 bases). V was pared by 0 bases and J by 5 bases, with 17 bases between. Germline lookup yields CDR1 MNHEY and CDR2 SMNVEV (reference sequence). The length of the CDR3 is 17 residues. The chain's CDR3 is CASSLSGGGSLENIQYF. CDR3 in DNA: TGTGCCAGCAGTTTATCAGGCGGGGGCAGTCTCGAAAACATTCAGTACTTC.

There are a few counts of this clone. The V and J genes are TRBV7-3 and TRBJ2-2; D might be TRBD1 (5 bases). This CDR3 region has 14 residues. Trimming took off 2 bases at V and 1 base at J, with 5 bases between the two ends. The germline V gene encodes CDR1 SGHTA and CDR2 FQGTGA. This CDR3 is CASSLDRNTGELFF. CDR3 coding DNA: TGTGCCAGCAGCTTAGACAGGAACACCGGGGAGCTGTTTTTT.

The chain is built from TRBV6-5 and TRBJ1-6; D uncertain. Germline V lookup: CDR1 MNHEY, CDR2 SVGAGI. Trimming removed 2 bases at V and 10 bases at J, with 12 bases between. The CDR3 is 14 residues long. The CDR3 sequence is CASSYRPGRSPLHF. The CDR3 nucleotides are TGTGCCAGCAGTTACCGCCCGGGTAGATCACCCCTCCACTTT.

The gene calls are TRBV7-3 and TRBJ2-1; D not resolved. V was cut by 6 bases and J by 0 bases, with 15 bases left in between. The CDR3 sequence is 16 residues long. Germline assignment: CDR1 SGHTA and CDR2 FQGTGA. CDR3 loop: CASSVSVPSSYNEQFF. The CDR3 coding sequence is TGTGCCAGCAGTGTAAGTGTACCGAGCTCCTACAATGAGCAGTTCTTC.

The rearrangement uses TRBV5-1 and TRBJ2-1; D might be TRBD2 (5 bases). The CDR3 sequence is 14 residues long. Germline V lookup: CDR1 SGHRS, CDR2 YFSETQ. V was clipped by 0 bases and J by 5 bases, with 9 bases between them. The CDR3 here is CASSLGLANNEQFF. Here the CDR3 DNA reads TGCGCCAGCAGCTTGGGCCTAGCTAACAATGAGCAGTTCTTC.

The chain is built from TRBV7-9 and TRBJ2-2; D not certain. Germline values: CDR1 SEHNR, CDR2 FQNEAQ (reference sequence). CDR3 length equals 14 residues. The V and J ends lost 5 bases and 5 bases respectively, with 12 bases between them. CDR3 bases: TGTGCCAGCAGCATTTCGGAGTCGACCGGGGAGCTGTTTTTT. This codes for CASSISESTGELFF.

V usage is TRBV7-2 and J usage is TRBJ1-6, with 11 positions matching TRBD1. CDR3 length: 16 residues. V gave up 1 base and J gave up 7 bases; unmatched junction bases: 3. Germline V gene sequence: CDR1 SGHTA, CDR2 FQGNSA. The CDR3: CASSLGDRGWNSPLHF. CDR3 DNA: TGTGCCAGCAGCTTAGGGGACAGGGGGTGGAATTCACCCCTCCACTTT.

The CDR3 region has the DNA TGCGCCAGCAGCGGGGGGGTACTCCCGGGGAACACTGAAGCTTTCTTT. Translation: CASSGGVLPGNTEAFF. The V and J genes are TRBV5-1 and TRBJ1-1; D might be TRBD1 (5 bases). CDR3 length: 16 residues. Trimming cost V 4 bases and J 1 base, with 17 bases left between them. Looked up from germline, CDR1 is SGHRS and CDR2 is YFSETQ.

Written as DNA, the CDR3 is TGTGCCAGCGGATGGACAGGGCATCGCACTGAAGCTTTCTTT. Its protein product is CASGWTGHRTEAFF. V is TRBV27 and J is TRBJ1-1, with TRBD1 identical over 8 bases. With 8 bases clipped from V and 4 bases from J, the junction kept 9 bases outside the gene matches. The CDR3 is made up of 14 amino acids. Germline-derived CDR1 and CDR2 are MNHEY and SMNVEV (reference sequence).

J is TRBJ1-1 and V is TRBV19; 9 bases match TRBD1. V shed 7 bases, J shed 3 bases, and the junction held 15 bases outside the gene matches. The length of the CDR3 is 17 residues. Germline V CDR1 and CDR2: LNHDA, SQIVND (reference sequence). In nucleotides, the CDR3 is TGTGCCAGTACGGCCGGGACAGGGTTCAATCGTGACACTGAAGCTTTCTTT. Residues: CASTAGTGFNRDTEAFF.

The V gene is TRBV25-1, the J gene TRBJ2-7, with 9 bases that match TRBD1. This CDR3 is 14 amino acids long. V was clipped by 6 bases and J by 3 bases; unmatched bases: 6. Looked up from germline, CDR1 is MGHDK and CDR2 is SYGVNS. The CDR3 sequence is CASSAGQGYYEQYF. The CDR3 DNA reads TGTGCCAGCAGCGCGGGACAGGGTTACTACGAGCAGTACTTC.

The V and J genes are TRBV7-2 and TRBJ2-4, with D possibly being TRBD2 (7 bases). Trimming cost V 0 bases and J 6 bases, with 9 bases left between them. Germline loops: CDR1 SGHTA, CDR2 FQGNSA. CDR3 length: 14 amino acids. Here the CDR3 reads CASSLAGGGNIQYF. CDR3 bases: TGTGCCAGCAGCTTAGCAGGGGGGGGAAACATTCAGTACTTC.

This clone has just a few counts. This chain's CDR3 is CASSIPYRALGAFF. CDR3 nucleotide sequence: TGTGCCAGTAGTATACCTTACAGGGCCCTGGGAGCTTTCTTT. This chain uses TRBV19 with TRBJ1-1; possible D gene TRBD1, 6 bases. The CDR3 consists of 14 residues. V lost 2 bases, J lost 10 bases, and 17 bases lay in between. Germline V lookup: CDR1 LNHDA, CDR2 SQIVND (reference sequence).

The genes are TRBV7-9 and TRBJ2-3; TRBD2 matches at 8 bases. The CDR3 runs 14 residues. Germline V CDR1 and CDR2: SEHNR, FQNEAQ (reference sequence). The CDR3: CAVHGGGRGDTQYF. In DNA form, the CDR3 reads TGTGCGGTTCACGGCGGGGGGCGCGGAGATACGCAGTATTTT.

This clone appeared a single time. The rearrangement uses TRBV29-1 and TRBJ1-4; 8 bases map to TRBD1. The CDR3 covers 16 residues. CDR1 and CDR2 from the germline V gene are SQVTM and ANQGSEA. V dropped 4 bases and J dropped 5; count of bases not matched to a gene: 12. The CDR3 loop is CSVGPPGQGGNEKLFF. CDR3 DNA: TGCAGCGTTGGCCCCCCCGGACAGGGAGGGAATGAAAAACTGTTTTTT.

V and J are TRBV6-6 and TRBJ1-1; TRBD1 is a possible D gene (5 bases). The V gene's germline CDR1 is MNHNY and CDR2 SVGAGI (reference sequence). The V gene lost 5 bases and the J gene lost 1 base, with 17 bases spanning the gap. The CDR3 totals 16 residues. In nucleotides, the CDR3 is TGTGCCAGCAGTCCACTCGGGGGACGGGGGAACACTGAAGCTTTCTTT. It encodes CASSPLGGRGNTEAFF.

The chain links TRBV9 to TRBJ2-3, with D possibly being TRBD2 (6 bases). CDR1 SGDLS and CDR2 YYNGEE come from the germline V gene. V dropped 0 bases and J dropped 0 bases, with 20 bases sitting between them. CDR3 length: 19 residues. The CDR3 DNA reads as TGTGCCAGCAGCGTAGCCCCTCACCTTGCGGGGACTAGCACAGATACGCAGTATTTT. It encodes CASSVAPHLAGTSTDTQYF.

The DNA of the CDR3 is TGTGCCAGCAGCCCGGAGGTCGGGGGTTCACCCCTCCACTTT. This translates into CASSPEVGGSPLHF. The chain uses TRBV9 and TRBJ1-6, with a weak D call TRBD1 (5 bases). CDR1 is SGDLS, CDR2 YYNGEE, per germline. The length of the CDR3 is 14 residues. V dropped 4 bases and J dropped 9 bases, with 14 bases sitting between them.

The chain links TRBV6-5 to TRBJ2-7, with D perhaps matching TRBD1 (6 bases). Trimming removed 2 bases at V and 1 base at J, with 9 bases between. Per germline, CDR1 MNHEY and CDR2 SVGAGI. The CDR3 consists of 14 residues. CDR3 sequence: CASSYGQGSYEQYF. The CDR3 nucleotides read TGTGCCAGCAGTTACGGGCAGGGGTCCTACGAGCAGTACTTC.

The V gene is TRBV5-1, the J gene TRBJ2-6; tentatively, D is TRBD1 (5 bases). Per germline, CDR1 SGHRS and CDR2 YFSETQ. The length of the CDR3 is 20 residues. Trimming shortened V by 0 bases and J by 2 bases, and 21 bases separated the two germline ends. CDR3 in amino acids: CASSLAFRQQGAPGANVLTF. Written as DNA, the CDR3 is TGCGCCAGCAGCTTGGCTTTTAGGCAACAAGGGGCCCCTGGGGCCAACGTCCTGACTTTC.

The CDR3 loop reads CASRTPGLLTPTQYF. The CDR3 DNA reads as TGTGCCAGCAGGACCCCGGGACTACTCACACCTACGCAGTATTTT. The chain uses TRBV11-2 and TRBJ2-3; 7 nucleotides agree with TRBD2. Germline CDR1 SGHAT, CDR2 FQNNGV. The CDR3 loop spans 15 amino acids. With 6 bases clipped from V and 8 bases from J, the junction kept 14 bases outside the gene matches.

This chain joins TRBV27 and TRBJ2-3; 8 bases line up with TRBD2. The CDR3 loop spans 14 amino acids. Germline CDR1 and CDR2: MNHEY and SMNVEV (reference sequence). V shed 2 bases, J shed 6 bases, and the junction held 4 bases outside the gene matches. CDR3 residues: CASSLDGGVDTQYF. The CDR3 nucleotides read TGTGCCAGCAGTTTAGACGGGGGGGTTGATACGCAGTATTTT.